This T cell receptor (beta chain) was retrieved from a study of blood T cell repertoires in COVID-19. The V gene's germline CDR1 is SGDLS and CDR2 YYNGEE. The CDR3 consists of 15 residues. Trimming removed 0 bases from V and 3 bases from J, with 10 bases in between. Method: immunoSEQ multiplex PCR; TCRdb's copy keeps in-frame clones and lacks some. Among about 240,000 clones listed, approximately 88% were seen once. The sequenced material came from PBMCs or T cells enriched from blood (not recorded which). The V and J genes are TRBV9 and TRBJ1-3; no clear D. The receptor's source is a woman in her 30s with acute COVID-19. CDR3 residues: CASSVGGDYGNTIYF. The CDR3 DNA reads TGTGCCAGCAGCGTAGGGGGAGATTATGGAAACACCATATATTTT.